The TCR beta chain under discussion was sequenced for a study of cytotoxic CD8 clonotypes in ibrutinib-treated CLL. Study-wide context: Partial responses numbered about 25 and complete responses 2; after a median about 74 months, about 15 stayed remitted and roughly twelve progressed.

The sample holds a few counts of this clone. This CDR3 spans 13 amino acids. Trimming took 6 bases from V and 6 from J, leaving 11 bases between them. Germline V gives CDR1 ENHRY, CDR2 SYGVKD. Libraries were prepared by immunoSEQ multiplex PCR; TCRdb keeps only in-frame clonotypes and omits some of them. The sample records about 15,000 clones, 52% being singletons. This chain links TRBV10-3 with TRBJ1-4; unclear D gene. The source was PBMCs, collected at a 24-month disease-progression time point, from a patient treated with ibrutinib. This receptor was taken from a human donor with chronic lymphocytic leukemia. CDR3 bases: TGTGCCATCAGGCCGGCGGCAGATGAAAAACTGTTTTTT. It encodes CAIRPAADEKLFF.